The 24 T cell receptor beta chains below were found in one sample sequenced in a study of cytomegalovirus exposure and HLA in healthy donors. This PCR relied on a set of 60 Vbeta primers and 13 Jbeta primers. TCRdb's table, derived via immunoSEQ multiplex PCR, lists solely in-frame clones and lacks some. The sample lists about 170,000 clones, 65% to 85% seen once, with about 0.77% in the top ten. Material: PBMCs. All receptors derive from a woman aged 18-29 years in good health and CMV-seronegative.

This clone was seen only a few times. The V and J genes are TRBV19 and TRBJ2-1, with a tentative D call TRBD2 (6 bases). The CDR3 consists of 15 residues. V lost 3 bases and J lost 0, with 9 bases in between. The germline gives CDR1 LNHDA, CDR2 SQIVND (reference sequence). The CDR3 is CASSMGRDSYNEQFF. The CDR3 DNA follows: TGTGCCAGTAGTATGGGGCGGGACTCCTACAATGAGCAGTTCTTC. The full variable domain, with the rest looked up from reference TRBV19 and TRBJ2-1, is DGGITQSPKYLFRKEGQNVTLSCEQNLNHDAMYWYRQDPGQGLRLIYYSQIVNDFQKGDIAEGYSVSREKKESFPLTVTSAQKNPTAFYLCASSMGRDSYNEQFFGPGTRLTVL.

V is TRBV28 and J is TRBJ1-6; the match to TRBD1 covers 12 bases. After removal of 6 bases from V and 7 bases from J, the junction contained 4 bases not matched to a gene. CDR3 length equals 15 residues. From germline, CDR1 is MDHEN and CDR2 SYDVKM. This CDR3 is CASSRGTGGNSPLHF. In nucleotides, the CDR3 is TGTGCCAGCAGCCGAGGGACAGGGGGCAATTCACCCCTCCACTTT.

This clone was recorded only once. The gene calls are TRBV5-1 and TRBJ1-4, with TRBD1 matching 11 bases. This CDR3 region has 14 residues. Germline loops: CDR1 SGHRS, CDR2 YFSETQ. Losses at the gene ends were 7 bases for V and 10 bases for J; bases not matched to a gene: 9. The CDR3 spells CASGDRGSGGKLFF. Here the CDR3 DNA reads TGCGCCAGCGGGGACAGGGGGTCTGGTGGAAAACTGTTTTTT.

A single count supports this clone. The chain employs TRBV7-2 and TRBJ2-7; the match to TRBD1 covers 7 bases. Germline V gene sequence: CDR1 SGHTA, CDR2 FQGNSA. J was trimmed by 3 bases and V by 1 base; bases with no gene match: 6. The CDR3 covers 15 residues. The CDR3 DNA sequence: TGTGCCAGCAGCTTAGTTGGGACAGCCATCTACGAGCAGTACTTC. Translated: CASSLVGTAIYEQYF.

The chain employs TRBV28 and TRBJ1-2; a possible D gene is TRBD1 (5 bases). This CDR3 region has 16 residues. Germline assignment: CDR1 MDHEN and CDR2 SYDVKM. V dropped 10 bases and J dropped 0 bases, with 21 bases sitting between them. The DNA for the CDR3 is TGTGCCACCGGTATGCCGACAGCACACGCTAACTATGGCTACACCTTC. Translating gives CATGMPTAHANYGYTF.

Remarks on this clone: The junction and the germline gene differ at one end; a read error may be behind it. V is TRBV27 and J is TRBJ2-1; 12 bases map to TRBD2. There are 14 residues in the CDR3. Germline CDR1 MNHEY, CDR2 SMNVEV (reference sequence). CDR3 in DNA: TGTGCCAGCAGTGGACTAGCGGGATTGAATGAGCAGCTCTTC. Protein sequence: CASSGLAGLNEQLF.

This chain links TRBV4-1 with TRBJ2-7; 11 bases line up with TRBD2. CDR3 size: 18 residues. The ends lost 1 base at V and 4 bases at J; junction bases unmatched: 12. Germline V CDR1 and CDR2: MGHRA, YSYEKL. CDR3 amino acids: CASSQAQLIAGGPYEQYF. CDR3 DNA: TGCGCCAGCAGCCAAGCCCAGCTTATAGCGGGAGGGCCTTACGAGCAGTACTTC.

This clone has a single count. V gene TRBV19 combines with J gene TRBJ1-1; D remains unclear. Trimming removed 3 bases at V and 0 bases at J, with 14 bases between. Germline V gives CDR1 LNHDA, CDR2 SQIVND (reference sequence). The CDR3 sequence is 16 residues long. The CDR3 loop reads CASSIAGERLNTEAFF. CDR3 bases: TGTGCCAGTAGTATCGCAGGAGAGCGGCTGAACACTGAAGCTTTCTTT.

The J gene is TRBJ2-2, the V gene TRBV4-2, with D unresolved. CDR3 length: 15 residues. The V end lost 4 bases, the J end lost 1 base, and 10 bases lay between the germline ends. The germline CDR1 and CDR2 sequences are LGHNA and YNFKEQ. This CDR3 reads CASSLADQNTGELFF. The DNA of the CDR3 is TGTGCCAGCAGCCTAGCTGACCAGAACACCGGGGAGCTGTTTTTT.

The chain couples TRBV6-1 to TRBJ1-2, with D maybe TRBD1 (5 bases). This CDR3 comprises 14 residues. Trimming stripped 5 bases from V and 2 bases from J, with 12 bases between. Germline CDR1 is MNHNS and CDR2 is SASEGT. The CDR3 sequence: CASSRTRANYGYTF. The CDR3 DNA is TGTGCCAGCAGTAGGACACGGGCGAACTATGGCTACACCTTC.

This chain's CDR3 is CSVESLARHEQFF. CDR3 DNA sequence: TGCAGCGTTGAAAGCCTAGCTAGACATGAGCAGTTCTTC. V is TRBV29-1 and J is TRBJ2-1; possible D gene TRBD2, 5 bases. The germline V gene has CDR1 SQVTM and CDR2 ANQGSEA. The CDR3 extends over 13 amino acids. Trimming took off 2 bases at V and 8 bases at J, with 13 bases between the two ends.

The chain combines TRBV19 with TRBJ1-3; D not certain. CDR1 is LNHDA, CDR2 SQIVND, per germline (reference sequence). Trimming took off 1 base at V and 4 bases at J, with 11 bases between the two ends. The CDR3 consists of 15 residues. The CDR3 sequence: CASSIAGGPGNTIYF. The CDR3 DNA sequence: TGTGCCAGTAGTATAGCTGGAGGGCCAGGAAACACCATATATTTT. Combining the CDR3 with reference TRBV19 and TRBJ1-3 gives the whole variable domain DGGITQSPKYLFRKEGQNVTLSCEQNLNHDAMYWYRQDPGQGLRLIYYSQIVNDFQKGDIAEGYSVSREKKESFPLTVTSAQKNPTAFYLCASSIAGGPGNTIYFGEGSWLTVV.

The chain has TRBV4-3 and TRBJ2-2; no reliable D call. With 4 bases removed from V and 11 bases from J, the gap between germline ends came to 17 bases. CDR1 LGHNA and CDR2 YSLEER come from the germline V gene. The CDR3 runs 14 residues. The CDR3 DNA reads as TGCGCCAGCAGCCGCCTCCGACTCTCGAGAGAGCTGTTTTTT. It yields the protein CASSRLRLSRELFF.

The chain joins TRBV9 to TRBJ2-1; no reliable D call. Trimming pared 4 bases from V and 6 bases from J, leaving 11 bases between. Germline V lookup: CDR1 SGDLS, CDR2 YYNGEE. The CDR3 is 13 amino acids. As DNA, the CDR3 is TGTGCCAGCAGCCCCCGGCTAGGCAATGAGCAGTTCTTC. Protein: CASSPRLGNEQFF. Combining the CDR3 with reference TRBV9 and TRBJ2-1 gives the whole variable domain DSGVTQTPKHLITATGQRVTLRCSPRSGDLSVYWYQQSLDQGLQFLIQYYNGEERAKGNILERFSAQQFPDLHSELNLSSLELGDSALYFCASSPRLGNEQFFGPGTRLTVL.

This chain joins TRBV30 and TRBJ2-7; 8 nucleotides align to TRBD1. Germline V lookup: CDR1 GTSNPN, CDR2 SVGIG (reference sequence). The CDR3 has 13 amino acids. Losses at the gene ends were 3 bases for V and 1 base for J; bases not matched to a gene: 2. This chain's CDR3 is CAWRQGGSYEQYF. The CDR3, as DNA: TGTGCCTGGAGACAGGGGGGTTCCTACGAGCAGTACTTC.

Details on this clone: This specimen includes other DNA sequences encoding the same CDR3. The chain recombines TRBV20-1 with TRBJ2-1; no firm D call. Germline CDR1 reads DFQATT; CDR2 reads SNEGSKA (reference sequence). Trimming cost V 3 bases and J 4 bases, with 4 bases left between them. The CDR3 covers 11 residues. The DNA for the CDR3 is TGCAGTGCTAGGGCATACAATGAGCAGTTCTTC. It encodes CSARAYNEQFF.

This chain connects TRBV28 to TRBJ2-5; 11 nucleotides match TRBD2. CDR1 MDHEN and CDR2 SYDVKM come from the germline V gene. V dropped 6 bases and J dropped 3; count of bases not matched to a gene: 6. This CDR3 region has 15 residues. The CDR3 region has the DNA TGTGCCAGCAGCAATCCGGGACTAGCGGAAGAGACCCAGTACTTC. As protein: CASSNPGLAEETQYF.

The CDR3 DNA reads as TGTGCCAGCAGTTTAGAGTACCAAGAGACCCAGTACTTC. Translated, it gives CASSLEYQETQYF. This chain joins TRBV28 and TRBJ2-5; no clear D. Germline lookup yields CDR1 MDHEN and CDR2 SYDVKM. V was trimmed by 2 bases and J by 0 bases, leaving 4 bases between them. The CDR3 length is 13 residues.

This clone was seen only a few times. The CDR3 protein is CASSLILAGAETQYF. The CDR3, as DNA: TGTGCCAGCAGCCTTATTCTCGCGGGAGCGGAGACCCAGTACTTC. This sequence joins TRBV11-2 and TRBJ2-5; 7 bases agree with TRBD2. Germline lookup yields CDR1 SGHAT and CDR2 FQNNGV. The CDR3 covers 15 residues. The V gene end was trimmed by 5 bases and the J gene end by 5 bases; junction bases not matched to a gene: 11.

The chain joins TRBV21-1 to TRBJ2-1; TRBD2, the D gene given by the table, was not confirmed from the DNA. TRBV21-1 is recorded as a pseudogene. The length of the CDR3 is 20 residues. This CDR3 is CASSKVVLSGRWTRGNEQFF. The CDR3 nucleotides read TGTGCCAGCAGCAAAGTCGTACTTAGCGGGAGGTGGACTAGGGGCAATGAGCAGTTCTTC.

This clone was detected only a few times. The V gene is TRBV10-1, the J gene TRBJ2-5; the match to TRBD2 covers 7 bases. Germline V lookup: CDR1 WNHNN, CDR2 SYGVQD (reference sequence). The CDR3 sequence is 15 residues long. J gave up 3 bases and V 4 bases, and 8 bases lay outside the gene matches. DNA for the CDR3: TGCGCCAGCAGTGGCCCCGGCCTAGCGGAAGAGACCCAGTACTTC. This gives the protein CASSGPGLAEETQYF.

The chain has TRBV30 and TRBJ2-7; 10 bases match TRBD1. CDR3 length: 13 amino acids. Germline CDR1 GTSNPN, CDR2 SVGIG (reference sequence). V dropped 3 bases and J dropped 4; count of bases not matched to a gene: 3. This CDR3 is CAWRRDRGYEQYF. The CDR3 DNA follows: TGTGCCTGGAGACGGGACAGGGGTTACGAGCAGTACTTC.

The rearrangement joins TRBV5-1 to TRBJ2-1; the match to TRBD1 covers 7 bases. Germline V gene lookup returns CDR1 SGHRS and CDR2 YFSETQ. The CDR3 extends over 15 amino acids. The V segment lost 5 bases and the J segment 1 base; nucleotides outside the gene matches: 6. In nucleotides, the CDR3 is TGCGCCAGCAGGTCCGGGACAGCTTCCTACAATGAGCAGTTCTTC. This codes for CASRSGTASYNEQFF.

The CDR3 loop reads CATSRDNPAILVNTGELFF. The CDR3 coding sequence is TGTGCCACCAGCAGAGATAACCCAGCGATTCTTGTTAACACCGGGGAGCTGTTTTTT. V and J are TRBV15 and TRBJ2-2; D unclear. The CDR3 has 19 residues. Trimming took 0 bases from V and 2 from J, leaving 19 bases between them. Germline V gene lookup returns CDR1 LNHNV and CDR2 YYDKDF (reference sequence).